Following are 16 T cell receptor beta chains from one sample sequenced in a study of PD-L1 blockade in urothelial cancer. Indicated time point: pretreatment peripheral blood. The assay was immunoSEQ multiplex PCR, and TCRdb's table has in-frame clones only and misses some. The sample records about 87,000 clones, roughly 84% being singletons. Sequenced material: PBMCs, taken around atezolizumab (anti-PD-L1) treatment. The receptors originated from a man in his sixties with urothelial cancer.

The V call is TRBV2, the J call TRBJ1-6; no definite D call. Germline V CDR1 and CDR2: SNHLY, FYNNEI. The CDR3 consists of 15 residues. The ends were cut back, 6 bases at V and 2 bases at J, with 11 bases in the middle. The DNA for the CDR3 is TGTGCCAGCAGGGAGGCAGCAACCTATAATTCACCCCTCCACTTT. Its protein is CASREAATYNSPLHF.

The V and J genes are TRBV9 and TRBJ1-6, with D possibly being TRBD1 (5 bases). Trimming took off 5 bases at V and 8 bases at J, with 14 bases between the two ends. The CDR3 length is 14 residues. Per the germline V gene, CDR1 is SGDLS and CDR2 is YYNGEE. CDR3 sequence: CASSPDSSDSPLHF. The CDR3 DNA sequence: TGTGCCAGCAGTCCCGACAGCTCTGATTCACCCCTCCACTTT.

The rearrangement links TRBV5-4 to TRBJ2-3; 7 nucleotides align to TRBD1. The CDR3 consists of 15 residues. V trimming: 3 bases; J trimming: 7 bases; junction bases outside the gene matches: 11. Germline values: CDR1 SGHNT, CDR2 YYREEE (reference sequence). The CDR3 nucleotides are TGTGCCAGCAGCTCCGATTTGACAGGGCAACATACGCAGTATTTT. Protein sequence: CASSSDLTGQHTQYF.

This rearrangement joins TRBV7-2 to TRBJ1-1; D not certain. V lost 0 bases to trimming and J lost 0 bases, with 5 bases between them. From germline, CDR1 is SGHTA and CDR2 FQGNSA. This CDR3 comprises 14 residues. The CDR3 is CASSLAPVNTEAFF. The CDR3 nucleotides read TGTGCCAGCAGCTTAGCGCCGGTGAACACTGAAGCTTTCTTT.

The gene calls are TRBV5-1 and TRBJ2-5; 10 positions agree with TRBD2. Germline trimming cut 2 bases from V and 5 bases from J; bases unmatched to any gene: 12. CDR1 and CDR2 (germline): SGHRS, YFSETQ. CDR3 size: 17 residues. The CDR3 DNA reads TGCGCCAGCAGCTTACTCAGCGGGGGGGCCGCCAGTGAGACCCAGTACTTC. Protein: CASSLLSGGAASETQYF. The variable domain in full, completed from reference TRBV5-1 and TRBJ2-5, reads KAGVTQTPRYLIKTRGQQVTLSCSPISGHRSVSWYQQTPGQGLQFLFEYFSETQRNKGNFPGRFSGRQFSNSRSEMNVSTLELGDSALYLCASSLLSGGAASETQYFGPGTRLLVL.

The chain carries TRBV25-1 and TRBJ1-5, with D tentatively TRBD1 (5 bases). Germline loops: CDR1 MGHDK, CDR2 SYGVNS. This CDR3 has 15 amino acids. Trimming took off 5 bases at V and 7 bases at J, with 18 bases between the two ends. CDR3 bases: TGTGCCAGCAGTCCCTCCCGCGGGGGTCCCCAGCCCCAGCATTTT. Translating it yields CASSPSRGGPQPQHF.

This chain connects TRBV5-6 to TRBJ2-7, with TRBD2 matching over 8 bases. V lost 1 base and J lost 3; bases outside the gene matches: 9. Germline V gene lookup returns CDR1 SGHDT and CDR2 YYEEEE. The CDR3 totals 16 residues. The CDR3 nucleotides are TGTGCCAGCAGCTTGATGCGGGGGGCTACATACTACGAGCAGTACTTC. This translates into CASSLMRGATYYEQYF. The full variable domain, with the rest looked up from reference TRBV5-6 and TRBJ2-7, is DAGVTQSPTHLIKTRGQQVTLRCSPKSGHDTVSWYQQALGQGPQFIFQYYEEEERQRGNFPDRFSGHQFPNYSSELNVNALLLGDSALYLCASSLMRGATYYEQYFGPGTRLTVT.

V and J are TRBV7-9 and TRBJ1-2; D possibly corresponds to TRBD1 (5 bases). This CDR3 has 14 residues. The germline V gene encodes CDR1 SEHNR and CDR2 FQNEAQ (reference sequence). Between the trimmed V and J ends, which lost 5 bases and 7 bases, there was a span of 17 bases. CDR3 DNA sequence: TGTGCCAGCAGCGGGGCAGGGCTTATTTCTGGCTACACCTTC. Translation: CASSGAGLISGYTF.

Written as DNA, the CDR3 is TGCGCCAGCAGCCAAGAGTACACGAACACTGAAGCTTTCTTT. Protein product: CASSQEYTNTEAFF. The J gene is TRBJ1-1, the V gene TRBV4-1; D is uncertain. The CDR3 runs 14 residues. The V gene lost 0 bases and the J gene lost 1 base, with 6 bases spanning the gap. Germline V lookup: CDR1 MGHRA, CDR2 YSYEKL.

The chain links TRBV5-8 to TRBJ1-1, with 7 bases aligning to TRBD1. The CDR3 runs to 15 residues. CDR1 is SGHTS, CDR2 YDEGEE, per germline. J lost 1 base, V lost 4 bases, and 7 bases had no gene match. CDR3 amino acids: CASSRAAGGNTEAFF. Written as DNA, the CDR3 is TGTGCCAGCAGCCGGGCGGCAGGGGGGAACACTGAAGCTTTCTTT.

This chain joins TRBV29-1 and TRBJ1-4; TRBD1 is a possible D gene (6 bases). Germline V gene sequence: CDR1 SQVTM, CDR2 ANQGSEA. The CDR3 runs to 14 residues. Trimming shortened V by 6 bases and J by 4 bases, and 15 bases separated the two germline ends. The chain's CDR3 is CSVMLGGRNEKLFF. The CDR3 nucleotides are TGCAGCGTCATGCTGGGGGGGCGTAATGAAAAACTGTTTTTT.

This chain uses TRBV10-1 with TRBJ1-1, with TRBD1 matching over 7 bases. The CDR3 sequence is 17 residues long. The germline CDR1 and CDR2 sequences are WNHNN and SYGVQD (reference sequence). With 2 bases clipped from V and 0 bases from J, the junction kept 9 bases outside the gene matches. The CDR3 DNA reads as TGCGCCAGCAGTGAGGGGCAGGGGGGCCGGTTGAACACTGAAGCTTTCTTT. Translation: CASSEGQGGRLNTEAFF.

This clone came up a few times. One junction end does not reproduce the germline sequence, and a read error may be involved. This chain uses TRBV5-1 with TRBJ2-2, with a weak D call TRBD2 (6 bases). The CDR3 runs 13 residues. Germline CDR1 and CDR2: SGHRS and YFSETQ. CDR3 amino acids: CATSTLGGGELFF. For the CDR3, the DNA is TGCGCCACCAGCACCCTCGGGGGCGGGGAGCTGTTTTTT.

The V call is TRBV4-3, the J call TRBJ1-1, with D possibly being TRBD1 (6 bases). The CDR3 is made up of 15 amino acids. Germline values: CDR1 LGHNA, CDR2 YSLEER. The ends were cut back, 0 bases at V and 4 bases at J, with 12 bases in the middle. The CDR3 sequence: CASSQEGGGTTEAFF. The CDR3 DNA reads TGCGCCAGCAGCCAAGAAGGGGGGGGGACCACTGAAGCTTTCTTT.

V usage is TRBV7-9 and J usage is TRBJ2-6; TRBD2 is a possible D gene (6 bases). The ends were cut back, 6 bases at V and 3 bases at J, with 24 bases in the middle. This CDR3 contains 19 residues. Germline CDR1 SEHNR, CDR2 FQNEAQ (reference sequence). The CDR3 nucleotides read TGTGCCAGCAGTTCAAGCTCCGGGACTCCCCGCTTTGGGGCCAACGTCCTGACTTTC. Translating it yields CASSSSSGTPRFGANVLTF.

In DNA form, the CDR3 reads TGTGCCAGCAGTGCACAGGGAATGAACACTGAAGCTTTCTTT. It yields the protein CASSAQGMNTEAFF. The chain couples TRBV2 to TRBJ1-1; D is possibly TRBD1 (6 bases). The CDR3 runs to 14 residues. In germline, CDR1 is SNHLY, CDR2 FYNNEI. Trimming removed 4 bases from V and 0 bases from J, with 9 bases in between. The complete variable domain, with remaining parts taken from reference TRBV2 and TRBJ1-1, reads EPEVTQTPSHQVTQMGQEVILRCVPISNHLYFYWYRQILGQKVEFLVSFYNNEISEKSEIFDDQFSVERPDGSNFTLKIRSTKLEDSAMYFCASSAQGMNTEAFFGQGTRLTVV.